This T cell receptor (beta chain) was recovered during a study of early T cells in non-severe SARS-CoV-2 infection. This clonotype was observed many times. TCRdb independently ran MiXCR on the 5' RACE reads; one entry per CDR3 protein. Among around 40,000 distinct CDR3 sequences listed, roughly 6.3% were seen once. Germline CDR1 SGHVS, CDR2 FNYEAQ. The V segment lost 4 bases and the J segment 1 base; nucleotides outside the gene matches: 12. The CDR3 consists of 18 residues. What was sequenced was whole blood. The clonotype originates from an adult who was a healthcare worker with PCR-confirmed SARS-CoV-2 infection or an uninfected control (not recorded which). The chain joins TRBV7-6 to TRBJ2-3, with 9 positions matching TRBD2. The CDR3 is CASSCVPSGMNGTDTQYF. In DNA form, the CDR3 reads TGTGCCAGCAGCTGTGTCCCTAGCGGGATGAATGGCACAGATACGCAGTATTTT. Full variable domain (missing parts from reference TRBV7-6 and TRBJ2-3): GAGVSQSPRYKVTKRGQDVALRCDPISGHVSLYWYRQALGQGPEFLTYFNYEAQQDKSGLPNDRFSAERPEGSISTLTIQRTEQRDSAMYRCASSCVPSGMNGTDTQYFGPGTRLTVL.